Shown below are 12 T cell receptor beta chains from a single sample sequenced in a study of Ad26.COV2.S vaccination and SARS-CoV-2 variants. Treatment indicated: around 19 received Ad26.COV2.S at low or high dose, single or two shots; five or six received placebo; per-sample allocation not given. The samples were gathered on day 63 after the first injection of vaccine or placebo. Sequencing was performed with immunoSEQ multiplex PCR; in TCRdb, only in-frame clones are kept and a portion is missing. The sample carries about 350,000 clones, about 88% recorded once. The sample in question was peripheral blood, obtained in a trial of Ad26.COV2.S vaccine versus placebo. The receptor source for this set is a person aged 18-60 years who received the Ad26.COV2.S COVID-19 vaccine or a placebo.

This clone has a handful of counts. The chain recombines TRBV1 with TRBJ2-7; the table's D call, TRBD1, has no DNA check behind it. TRBV1 is a pseudogene segment. The CDR3 spans 14 residues. CDR3 amino acids: CTSSQEGTHYEQYF. As DNA, the CDR3 is TGCACCAGCAGCCAAGAAGGGACACACTACGAGCAGTACTTC.

The chain combines TRBV27 with TRBJ2-1, with 9 bases fitting TRBD2. The CDR3 extends over 15 amino acids. Germline V gene data show CDR1 as MNHEY and CDR2 as SMNVEV (reference sequence). V shed 4 bases and J 8 bases; nucleotides not matched to a gene: 9. As DNA, the CDR3 is TGTGCCAGCAGTTCTTTGGCGGGGGGGTTGGATGAGCAGTTCTTC. This codes for CASSSLAGGLDEQFF.

This clone appeared a single time. This rearrangement joins TRBV6-5 to TRBJ2-5; TRBD2 matches at 8 bases. Germline CDR1 reads MNHEY; CDR2 reads SVGAGI. J gave up 5 bases and V 10 bases, and 12 bases lay outside the gene matches. The CDR3 is 14 residues long. As DNA, the CDR3 is TGTGCCACCACTCGGGGGGGCAGCGGGGAGACCCAGTACTTC. It yields the protein CATTRGGSGETQYF.

The chain is built from TRBV6-6 and TRBJ2-2; D not resolved. The V end was cut by 6 bases, the J end by 2 bases, with 7 bases between. The CDR3 is 13 amino acids. Germline V gene sequence: CDR1 MNHNY, CDR2 SVGAGI (reference sequence). As DNA, the CDR3 is TGTGCCAGCAGAACCGCTAACACCGGGGAGCTGTTTTTT. Residues: CASRTANTGELFF.

The chain uses TRBV7-9 and TRBJ1-1; TRBD1 matches at 10 bases. This CDR3 has 16 residues. Per germline, CDR1 SEHNR and CDR2 FQNEAQ (reference sequence). J lost 4 bases, V lost 5 bases, and 10 bases had no gene match. This CDR3 is CASSPWGRQGATEAFF. CDR3 sequence (DNA): TGTGCCAGCAGCCCTTGGGGGCGACAGGGGGCCACTGAAGCTTTCTTT. The full variable domain, in which reference TRBV7-9 and TRBJ1-1 provide the parts outside the CDR3, is DTGVSQNPRHKITKRGQNVTFRCDPISEHNRLYWYRQTLGQGPEFLTYFQNEAQLEKSRLLSDRFSAERPKGSFSTLEIQRTEQGDSAMYLCASSPWGRQGATEAFFGQGTRLTVV.

This chain uses TRBV5-6 with TRBJ2-7; D unclear. The germline CDR1 and CDR2 sequences are SGHDT and YYEEEE. V lost 2 bases and J lost 3, with 15 bases in between. The CDR3 is made up of 15 amino acids. In nucleotides, the CDR3 is TGTGCCAGCAGCTTCAGCAGAGTTCCACGCTACGAGCAGTACTTC. Translation gives CASSFSRVPRYEQYF.

This rearrangement joins TRBV5-1 to TRBJ2-3; D possibly corresponds to TRBD1 (6 bases). The V gene lost 2 bases and the J gene lost 6 bases, with 10 bases spanning the gap. The CDR3 contains 13 residues. In germline, CDR1 is SGHRS, CDR2 YFSETQ. CDR3 bases: TGCGCCAGCAGCTTAGGGACAACGGATACGCAGTATTTT. This encodes CASSLGTTDTQYF.

This clone was seen a handful of times. The chain combines TRBV7-4 with TRBJ1-6; unclear D gene. V was cut by 7 bases and J by 18 bases, with 22 bases left in between. Germline V gives CDR1 SGHVT, CDR2 SQSDAQ. This CDR3 has 13 amino acids. The CDR3 DNA sequence: TGTGCCAGCACCCTGACCCGAGCGGCCGTTACCCACTTT. Amino acids: CASTLTRAAVTHF.

The V and J genes are TRBV7-3 and TRBJ1-1; D is possibly TRBD1 (5 bases). V dropped 5 bases and J dropped 2 bases, with 9 bases sitting between them. The CDR3 runs 13 residues. Germline CDR1 is SGHTA and CDR2 is FQGTGA. CDR3 in amino acids: CASSAGGNTEAFF. In nucleotides, the CDR3 is TGTGCCAGCAGCGCCGGGGGTAACACTGAAGCTTTCTTT.

The rearrangement uses TRBV6-5 and TRBJ1-1, with D possibly being TRBD1 (5 bases). Germline CDR1 and CDR2: MNHEY and SVGAGI. CDR3 length equals 14 residues. V lost 7 bases and J lost 3, with 15 bases in between. DNA of the CDR3: TGTGCCAGCACCCCGGGGGGTCACTACACTGAAGCTTTCTTT. This gives the protein CASTPGGHYTEAFF.

V gene TRBV27 combines with J gene TRBJ1-2; unclear D gene. The germline V gene encodes CDR1 MNHEY and CDR2 SMNVEV (reference sequence). This CDR3 has 13 residues. V was cut by 6 bases and J by 8 bases, with 16 bases left in between. CDR3 in amino acids: CASSSDGFRGYTF. In nucleotides, the CDR3 is TGTGCCAGCAGCTCGGACGGGTTCCGAGGCTACACCTTC.

In this sample, this clone turned up once. The chain recombines TRBV28 with TRBJ2-7; D uncertain. The CDR3 spans 12 residues. The ends were cut back, 6 bases at V and 2 bases at J, with 8 bases in the middle. Per germline, CDR1 MDHEN and CDR2 SYDVKM. The CDR3 DNA follows: TGTGCCAGCAGAGGCGGAACCTACGAGCAGTACTTC. This encodes CASRGGTYEQYF.